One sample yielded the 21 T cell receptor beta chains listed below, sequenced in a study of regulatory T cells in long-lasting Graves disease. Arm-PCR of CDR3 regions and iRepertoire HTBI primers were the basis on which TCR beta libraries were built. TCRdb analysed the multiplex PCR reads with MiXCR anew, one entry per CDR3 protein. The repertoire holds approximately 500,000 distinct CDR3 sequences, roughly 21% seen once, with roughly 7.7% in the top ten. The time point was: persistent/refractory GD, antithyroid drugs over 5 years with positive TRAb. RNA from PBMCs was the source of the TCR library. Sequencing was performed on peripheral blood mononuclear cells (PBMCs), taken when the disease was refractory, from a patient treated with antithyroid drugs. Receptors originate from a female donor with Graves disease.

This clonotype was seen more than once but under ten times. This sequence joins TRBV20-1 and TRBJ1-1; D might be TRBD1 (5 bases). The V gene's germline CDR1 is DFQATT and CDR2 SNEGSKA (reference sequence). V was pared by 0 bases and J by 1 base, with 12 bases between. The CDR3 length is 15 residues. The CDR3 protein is CSARDPWQGNTEAFF. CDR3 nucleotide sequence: TGCAGTGCTAGAGATCCGTGGCAGGGGAACACTGAAGCTTTCTTT.

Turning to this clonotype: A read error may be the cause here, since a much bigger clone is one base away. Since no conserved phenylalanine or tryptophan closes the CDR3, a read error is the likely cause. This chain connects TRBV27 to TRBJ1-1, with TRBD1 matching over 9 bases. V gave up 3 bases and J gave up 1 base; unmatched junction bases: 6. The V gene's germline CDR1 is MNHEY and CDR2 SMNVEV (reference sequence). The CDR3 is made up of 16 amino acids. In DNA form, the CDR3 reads TGTGCCAGCAGTTTCCTGGGACAGGGACCGAACACTGAAGCTTTCCTT. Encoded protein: CASSFLGQGPNTEAFL.

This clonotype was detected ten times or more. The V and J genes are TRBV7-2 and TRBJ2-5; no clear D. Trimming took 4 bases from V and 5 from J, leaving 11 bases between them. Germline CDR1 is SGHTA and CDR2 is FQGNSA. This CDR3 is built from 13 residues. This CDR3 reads CASSWLLPETQYF. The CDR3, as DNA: TGTGCCAGCAGCTGGTTACTGCCGGAGACCCAGTACTTC. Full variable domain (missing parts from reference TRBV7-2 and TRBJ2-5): GAGVSQSPSNKVTEKGKDVELRCDPISGHTALYWYRQSLGQGLEFLIYFQGNSAPDKSGLPSDRFSAERTGGSVSTLTIQRTQQEDSAVYLCASSWLLPETQYFGPGTRLLVL.

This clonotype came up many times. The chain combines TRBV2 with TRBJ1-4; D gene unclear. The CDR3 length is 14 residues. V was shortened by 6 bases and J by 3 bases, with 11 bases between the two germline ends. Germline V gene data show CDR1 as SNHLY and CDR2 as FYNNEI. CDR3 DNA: TGTGCCAGCAGCGAGAGTTGGTCTAATGAAAAACTGTTTTTT. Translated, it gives CASSESWSNEKLFF.

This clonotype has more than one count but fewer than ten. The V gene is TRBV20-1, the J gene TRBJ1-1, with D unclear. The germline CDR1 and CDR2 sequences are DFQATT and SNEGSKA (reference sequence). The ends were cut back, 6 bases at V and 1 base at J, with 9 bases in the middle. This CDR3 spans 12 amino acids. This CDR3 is CSATDGNTEAFF. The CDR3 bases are TGCAGTGCCACAGACGGGAACACTGAAGCTTTCTTT.

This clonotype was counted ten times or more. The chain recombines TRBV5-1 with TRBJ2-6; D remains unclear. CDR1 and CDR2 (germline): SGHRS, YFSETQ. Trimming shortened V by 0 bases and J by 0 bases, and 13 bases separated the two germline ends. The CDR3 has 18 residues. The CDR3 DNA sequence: TGCGCCAGCAGCTTGGTGGTCAGGAGAGACTCTGGGGCCAACGTCCTGACTTTC. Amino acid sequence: CASSLVVRRDSGANVLTF.

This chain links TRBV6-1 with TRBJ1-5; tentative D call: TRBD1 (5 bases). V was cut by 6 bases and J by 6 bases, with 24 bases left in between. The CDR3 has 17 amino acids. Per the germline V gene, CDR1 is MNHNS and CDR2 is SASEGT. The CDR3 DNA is TGTGCCAGCAGCCCAACTCCTTTCGGGACCCCTTCTCAGCCCCAGCATTTT. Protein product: CASSPTPFGTPSQPQHF.

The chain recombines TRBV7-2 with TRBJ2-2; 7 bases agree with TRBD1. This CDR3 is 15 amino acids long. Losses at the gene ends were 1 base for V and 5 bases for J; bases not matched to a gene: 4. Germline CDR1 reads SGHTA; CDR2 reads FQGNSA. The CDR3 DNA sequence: TGTGCCAGCAGCTTAGACAGGGGAGTAACCGGGGAGCTGTTTTTT. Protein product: CASSLDRGVTGELFF.

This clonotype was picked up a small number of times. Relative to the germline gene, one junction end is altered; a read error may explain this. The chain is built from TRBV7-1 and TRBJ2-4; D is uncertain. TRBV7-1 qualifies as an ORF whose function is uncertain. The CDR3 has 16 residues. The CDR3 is CASSPSVGVVKSIQYF. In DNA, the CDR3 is TGTGCCAGCAGCCCCTCAGTTGGGGTTGTCAAAAGCATTCAGTACTTC.

The CDR3 sequence is CASSTTGMNTGELFF. CDR3 coding DNA: TGTGCCAGCAGTACGACAGGGATGAACACCGGGGAGCTGTTTTTT. The rearrangement uses TRBV27 and TRBJ2-2, with TRBD1 identical over 7 bases. V was pared by 5 bases and J by 1 base, with 4 bases of the junction left unmatched. CDR1 is MNHEY and CDR2 is SMNVEV in the germline V gene (reference sequence). This CDR3 is built from 15 residues.

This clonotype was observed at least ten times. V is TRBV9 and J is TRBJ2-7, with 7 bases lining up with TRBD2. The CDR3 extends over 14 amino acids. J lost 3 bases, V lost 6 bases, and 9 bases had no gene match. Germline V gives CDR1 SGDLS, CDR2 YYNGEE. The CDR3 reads CASTRGLYDYEQYF. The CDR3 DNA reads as TGTGCCAGCACCCGGGGACTATACGACTACGAGCAGTACTTC.

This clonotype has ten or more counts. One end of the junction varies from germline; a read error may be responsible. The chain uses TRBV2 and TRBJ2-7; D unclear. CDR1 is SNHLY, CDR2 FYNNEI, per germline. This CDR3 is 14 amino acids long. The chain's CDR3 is CASSEAGRSYEQYF. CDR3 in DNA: TGTGCCAGCAGCGAAGCTGGCAGATCCTACGAGCAGTACTTC.

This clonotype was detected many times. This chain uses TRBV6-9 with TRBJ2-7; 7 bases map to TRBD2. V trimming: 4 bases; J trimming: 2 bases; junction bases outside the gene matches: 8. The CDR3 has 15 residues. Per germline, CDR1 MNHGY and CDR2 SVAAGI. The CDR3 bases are TGTGCCAGCAGTTTAGGGCTAGCGGATCCCTACGAGCAGTACTTC. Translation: CASSLGLADPYEQYF.

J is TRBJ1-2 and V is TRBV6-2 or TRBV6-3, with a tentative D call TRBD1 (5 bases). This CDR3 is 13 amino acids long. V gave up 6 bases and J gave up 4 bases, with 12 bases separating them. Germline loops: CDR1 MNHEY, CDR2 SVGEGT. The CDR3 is CASRTGTVYGYTF. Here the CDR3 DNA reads TGTGCCAGCAGGACCGGGACGGTCTATGGCTACACCTTC.

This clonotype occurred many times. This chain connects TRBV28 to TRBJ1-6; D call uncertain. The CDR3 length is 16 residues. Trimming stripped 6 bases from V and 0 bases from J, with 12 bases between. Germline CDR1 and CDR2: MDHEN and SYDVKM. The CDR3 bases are TGTGCCAGCAGGGAATATCAGAGCTCCTATAATTCACCCCTCCACTTT. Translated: CASREYQSSYNSPLHF.

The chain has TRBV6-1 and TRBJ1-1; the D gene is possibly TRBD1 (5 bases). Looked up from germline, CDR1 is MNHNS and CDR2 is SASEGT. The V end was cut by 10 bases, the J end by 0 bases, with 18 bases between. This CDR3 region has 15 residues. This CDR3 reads CAIEDSRTMNTEAFF. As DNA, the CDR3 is TGTGCCATCGAAGACAGTAGAACAATGAACACTGAAGCTTTCTTT.

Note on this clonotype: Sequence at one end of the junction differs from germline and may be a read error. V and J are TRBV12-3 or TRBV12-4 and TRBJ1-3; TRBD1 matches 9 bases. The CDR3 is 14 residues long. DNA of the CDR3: TGTGCCAGCAGTCCGGCGACAGGGGGAAGCACCATATATTTT. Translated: CASSPATGGSTIYF.

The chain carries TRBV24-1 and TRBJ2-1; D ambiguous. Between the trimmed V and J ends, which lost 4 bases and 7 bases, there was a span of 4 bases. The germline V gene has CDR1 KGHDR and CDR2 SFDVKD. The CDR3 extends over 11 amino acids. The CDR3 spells CATSELNEQFF. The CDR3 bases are TGTGCCACCAGTGAGTTGAATGAGCAGTTCTTC.

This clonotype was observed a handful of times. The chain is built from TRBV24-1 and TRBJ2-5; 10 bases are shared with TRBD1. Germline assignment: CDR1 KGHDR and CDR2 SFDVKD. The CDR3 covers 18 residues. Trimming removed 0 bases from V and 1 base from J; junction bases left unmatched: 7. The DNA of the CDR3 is TGTGCCACCAGTGATTTGGGATTGGGACAGGGGTTCCAAGAGACCCAGTACTTC. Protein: CATSDLGLGQGFQETQYF.

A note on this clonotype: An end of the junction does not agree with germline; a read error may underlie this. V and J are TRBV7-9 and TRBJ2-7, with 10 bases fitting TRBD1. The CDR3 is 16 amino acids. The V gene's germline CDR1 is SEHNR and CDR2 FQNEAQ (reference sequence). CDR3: CASSLMTGGPNYEQHF. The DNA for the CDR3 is TGTGCCAGCAGCCTGATGACAGGGGGCCCAAACTACGAGCAGCACTTC.

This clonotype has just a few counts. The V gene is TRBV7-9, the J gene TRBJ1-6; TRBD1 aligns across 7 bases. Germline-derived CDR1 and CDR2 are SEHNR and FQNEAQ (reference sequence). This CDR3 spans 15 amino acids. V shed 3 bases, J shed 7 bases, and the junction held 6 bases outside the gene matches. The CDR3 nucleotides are TGTGCCAGCAGCTTCCAGGGGGAAGCCAATTCACCCCTCCACTTT. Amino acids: CASSFQGEANSPLHF. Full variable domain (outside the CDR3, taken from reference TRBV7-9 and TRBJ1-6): DTGVSQNPRHKITKRGQNVTFRCDPISEHNRLYWYRQTLGQGPEFLTYFQNEAQLEKSRLLSDRFSAERPKGSFSTLEIQRTEQGDSAMYLCASSFQGEANSPLHFGNGTRLTVT.